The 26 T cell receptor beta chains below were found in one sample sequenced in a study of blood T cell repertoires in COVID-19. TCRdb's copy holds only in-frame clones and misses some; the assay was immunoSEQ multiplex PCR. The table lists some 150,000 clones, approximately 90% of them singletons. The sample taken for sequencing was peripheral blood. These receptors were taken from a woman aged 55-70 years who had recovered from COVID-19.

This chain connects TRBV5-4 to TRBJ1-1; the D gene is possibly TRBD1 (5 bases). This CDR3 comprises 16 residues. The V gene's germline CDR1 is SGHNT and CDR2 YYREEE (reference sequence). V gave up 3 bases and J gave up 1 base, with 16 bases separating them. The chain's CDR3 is CASSSKQDVANTEAFF. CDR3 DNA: TGTGCCAGCAGCTCAAAACAGGACGTGGCGAACACTGAAGCTTTCTTT.

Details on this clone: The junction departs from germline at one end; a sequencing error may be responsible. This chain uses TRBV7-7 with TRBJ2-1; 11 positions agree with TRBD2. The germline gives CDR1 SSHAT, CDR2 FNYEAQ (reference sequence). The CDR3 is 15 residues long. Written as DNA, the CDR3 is TGTGCTAGCAGCCCCCTAGCGGGGGGTCGCAATGAGCAGTTCTTC. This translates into CASSPLAGGRNEQFF.

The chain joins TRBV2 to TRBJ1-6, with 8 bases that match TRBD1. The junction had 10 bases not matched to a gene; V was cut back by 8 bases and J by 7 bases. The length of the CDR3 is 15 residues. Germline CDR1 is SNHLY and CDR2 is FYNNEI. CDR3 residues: CASVPSTGENSPLHF. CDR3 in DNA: TGTGCCAGCGTACCGTCGACAGGGGAAAATTCACCCCTCCACTTT.

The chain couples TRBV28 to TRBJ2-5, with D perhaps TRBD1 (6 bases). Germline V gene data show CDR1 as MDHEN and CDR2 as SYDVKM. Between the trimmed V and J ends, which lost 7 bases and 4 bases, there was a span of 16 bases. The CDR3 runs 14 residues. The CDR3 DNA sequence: TGTGCCAGCAAAATAGGGGGTCCGTCAGAGACCCAGTACTTC. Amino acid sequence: CASKIGGPSETQYF.

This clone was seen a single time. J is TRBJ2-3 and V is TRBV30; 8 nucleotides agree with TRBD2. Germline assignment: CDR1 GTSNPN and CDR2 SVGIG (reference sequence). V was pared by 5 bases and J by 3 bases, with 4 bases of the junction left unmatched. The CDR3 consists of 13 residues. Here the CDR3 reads CAWGTRGTDTQYF. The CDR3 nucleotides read TGTGCCTGGGGGACTAGGGGGACAGATACGCAGTATTTT.

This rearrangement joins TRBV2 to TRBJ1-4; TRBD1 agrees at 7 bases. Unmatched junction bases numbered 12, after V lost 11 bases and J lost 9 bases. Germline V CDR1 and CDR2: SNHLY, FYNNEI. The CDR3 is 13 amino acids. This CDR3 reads CALRGDGAKKLFF. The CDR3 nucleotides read TGTGCCCTCAGGGGGGACGGCGCGAAAAAACTGTTTTTT.

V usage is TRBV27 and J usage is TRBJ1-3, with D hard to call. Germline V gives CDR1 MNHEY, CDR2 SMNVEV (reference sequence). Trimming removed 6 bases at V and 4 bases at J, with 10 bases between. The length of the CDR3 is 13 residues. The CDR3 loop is CASSSGSGNTIYF. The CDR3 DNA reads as TGTGCCAGCAGCTCGGGTTCAGGAAACACCATATATTTT.

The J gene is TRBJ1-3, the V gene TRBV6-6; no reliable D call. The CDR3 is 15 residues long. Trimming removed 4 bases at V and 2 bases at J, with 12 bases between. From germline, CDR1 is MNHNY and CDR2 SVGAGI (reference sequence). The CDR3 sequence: CASSSTRVAGNTIYF. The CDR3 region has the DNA TGTGCCAGCAGTTCGACGCGGGTGGCTGGAAACACCATATATTTT.

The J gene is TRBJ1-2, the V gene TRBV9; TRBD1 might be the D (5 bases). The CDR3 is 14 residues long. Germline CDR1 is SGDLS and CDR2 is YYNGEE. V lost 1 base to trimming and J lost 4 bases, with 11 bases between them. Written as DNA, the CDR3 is TGTGCCAGCAGCGTAACAGGATCCTCCTATGGCTACACCTTC. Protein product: CASSVTGSSYGYTF.

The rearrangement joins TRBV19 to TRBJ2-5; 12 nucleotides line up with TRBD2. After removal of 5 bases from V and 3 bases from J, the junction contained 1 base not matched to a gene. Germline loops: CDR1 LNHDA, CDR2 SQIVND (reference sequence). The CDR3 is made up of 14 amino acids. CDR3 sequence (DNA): TGTGCCAGTAGTTGGACTAGCGGGGAAGAGACCCAGTACTTC. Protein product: CASSWTSGEETQYF.

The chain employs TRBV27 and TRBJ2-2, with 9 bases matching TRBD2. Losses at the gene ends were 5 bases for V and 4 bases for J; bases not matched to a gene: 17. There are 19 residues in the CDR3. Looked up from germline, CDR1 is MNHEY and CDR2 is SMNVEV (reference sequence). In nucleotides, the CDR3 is TGTGCCAGCAGTGCTTATGGGGGACTAGCTTGGAGCGGCACCGGGGAGCTGTTTTTT. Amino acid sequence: CASSAYGGLAWSGTGELFF.

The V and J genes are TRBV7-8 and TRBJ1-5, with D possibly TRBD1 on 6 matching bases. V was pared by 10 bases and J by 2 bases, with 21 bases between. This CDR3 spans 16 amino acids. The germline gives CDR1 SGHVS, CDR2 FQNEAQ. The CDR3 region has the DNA TGTGCCACCTCCGGGAGGGGGGCGCGGGGCAATCAGCCCCAGCATTTT. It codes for CATSGRGARGNQPQHF.

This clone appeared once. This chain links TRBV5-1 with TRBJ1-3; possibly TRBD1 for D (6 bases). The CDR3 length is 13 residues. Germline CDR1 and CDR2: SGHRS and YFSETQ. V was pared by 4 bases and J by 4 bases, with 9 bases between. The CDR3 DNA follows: TGCGCCAGCAGCCGGGACAACGGAAACACCATATATTTT. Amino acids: CASSRDNGNTIYF.

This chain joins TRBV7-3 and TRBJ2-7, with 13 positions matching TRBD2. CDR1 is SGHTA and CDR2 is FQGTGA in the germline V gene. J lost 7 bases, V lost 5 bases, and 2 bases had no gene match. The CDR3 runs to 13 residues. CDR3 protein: CASSPGLAGEQYF. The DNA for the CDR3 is TGTGCCAGCAGCCCGGGACTAGCGGGGGAGCAGTACTTC.

CDR3: CASSIGVSSYEQYF. CDR3 bases: TGCGCCAGCAGCATAGGGGTGAGCTCCTACGAGCAGTACTTC. The chain joins TRBV5-1 to TRBJ2-7; possible D gene TRBD1, 5 bases. In germline, CDR1 is SGHRS, CDR2 YFSETQ. The length of the CDR3 is 14 residues. V was shortened by 4 bases and J by 0 bases, with 11 bases between the two germline ends.

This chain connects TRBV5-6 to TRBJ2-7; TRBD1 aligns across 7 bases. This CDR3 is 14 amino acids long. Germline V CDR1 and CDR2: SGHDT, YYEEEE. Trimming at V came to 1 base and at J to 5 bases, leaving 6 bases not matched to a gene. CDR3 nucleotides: TGTGCCAGCAGCTTGAGACAGGGTATCAACGAGCAGTACTTC. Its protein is CASSLRQGINEQYF.

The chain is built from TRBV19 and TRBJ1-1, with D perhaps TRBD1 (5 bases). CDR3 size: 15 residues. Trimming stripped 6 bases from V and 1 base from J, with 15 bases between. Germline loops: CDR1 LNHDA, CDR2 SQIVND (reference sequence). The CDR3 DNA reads TGTGCCAGTAGACTACAGGTGTTTTCGAACACTGAAGCTTTCTTT. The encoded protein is CASRLQVFSNTEAFF.

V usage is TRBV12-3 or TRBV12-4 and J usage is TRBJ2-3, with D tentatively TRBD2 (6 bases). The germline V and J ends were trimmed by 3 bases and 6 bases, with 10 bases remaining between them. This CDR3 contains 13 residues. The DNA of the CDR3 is TGTGCCAGCAGTTTCAGCGGGCCGGATACGCAGTATTTT. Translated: CASSFSGPDTQYF.

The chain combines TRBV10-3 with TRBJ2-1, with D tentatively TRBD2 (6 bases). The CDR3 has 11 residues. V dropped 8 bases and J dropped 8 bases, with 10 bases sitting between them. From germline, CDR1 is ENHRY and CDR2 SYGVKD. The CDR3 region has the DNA TGTGCCATCGGAGAGCGGGATGAGCAGTTCTTC. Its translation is CAIGERDEQFF.

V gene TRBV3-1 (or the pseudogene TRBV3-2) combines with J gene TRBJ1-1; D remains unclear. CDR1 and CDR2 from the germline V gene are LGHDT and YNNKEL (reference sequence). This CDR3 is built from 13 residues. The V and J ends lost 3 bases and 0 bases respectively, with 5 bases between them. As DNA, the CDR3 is TGTGCCAGCAGCCACTGGCTGAACACTGAAGCTTTCTTT. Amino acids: CASSHWLNTEAFF.

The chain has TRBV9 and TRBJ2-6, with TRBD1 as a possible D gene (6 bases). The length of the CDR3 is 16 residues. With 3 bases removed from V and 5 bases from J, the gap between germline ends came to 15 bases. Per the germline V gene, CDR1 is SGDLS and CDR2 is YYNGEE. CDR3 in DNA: TGTGCCAGCAGCGCTCGAACAGGGCCCCGGGCCAACGTCCTGACTTTC. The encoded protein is CASSARTGPRANVLTF.

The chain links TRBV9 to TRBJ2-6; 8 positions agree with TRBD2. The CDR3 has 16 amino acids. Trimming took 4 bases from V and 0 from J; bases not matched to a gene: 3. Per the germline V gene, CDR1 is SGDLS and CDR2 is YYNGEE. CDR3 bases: TGTGCCAGCAGCCCCCGGGAGGGCTCTGGGGCCAACGTCCTGACTTTC. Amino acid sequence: CASSPREGSGANVLTF.

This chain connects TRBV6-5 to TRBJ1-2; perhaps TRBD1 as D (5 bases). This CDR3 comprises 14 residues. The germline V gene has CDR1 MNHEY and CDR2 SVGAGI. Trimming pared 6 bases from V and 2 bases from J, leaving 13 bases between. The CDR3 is CASSRIQENYGYTF. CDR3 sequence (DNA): TGTGCCAGCAGCCGAATACAGGAAAACTATGGCTACACCTTC.

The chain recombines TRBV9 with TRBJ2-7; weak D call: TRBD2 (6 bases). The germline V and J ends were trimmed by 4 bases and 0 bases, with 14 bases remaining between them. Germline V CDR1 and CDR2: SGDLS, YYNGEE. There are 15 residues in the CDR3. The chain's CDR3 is CASSPRGGGSYEQYF. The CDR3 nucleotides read TGTGCCAGCAGCCCGCGGGGAGGTGGCTCCTACGAGCAGTACTTC.

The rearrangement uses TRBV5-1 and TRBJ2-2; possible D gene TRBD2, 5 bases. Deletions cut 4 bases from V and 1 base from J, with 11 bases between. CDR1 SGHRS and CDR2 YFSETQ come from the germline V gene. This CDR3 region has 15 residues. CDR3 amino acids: CASSPEAVNTGELFF. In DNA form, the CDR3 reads TGCGCCAGCAGCCCGGAAGCGGTGAACACCGGGGAGCTGTTTTTT. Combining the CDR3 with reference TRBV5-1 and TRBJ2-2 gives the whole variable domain KAGVTQTPRYLIKTRGQQVTLSCSPISGHRSVSWYQQTPGQGLQFLFEYFSETQRNKGNFPGRFSGRQFSNSRSEMNVSTLELGDSALYLCASSPEAVNTGELFFGEGSRLTVL.

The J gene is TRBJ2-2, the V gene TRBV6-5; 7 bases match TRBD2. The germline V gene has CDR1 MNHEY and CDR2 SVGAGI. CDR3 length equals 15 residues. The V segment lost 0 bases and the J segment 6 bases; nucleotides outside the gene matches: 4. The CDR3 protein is CASSYSSGIAGELFF. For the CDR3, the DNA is TGTGCCAGCAGTTACTCGAGCGGGATAGCCGGGGAGCTGTTTTTT.